One and the same sample provided the 20 T cell receptor beta chains below, sequenced in a study of siplizumab effects on memory and regulatory T cells. Repertoires were generated with immunoSEQ multiplex PCR, while TCRdb's copy carries only in-frame clones and drops some. This sample has 75,000 to 100,000 clones, with about 95% found just once. The material sequenced was non-Treg CD4+ T cells sorted from blood. The source is a human donor in good health.

CDR3 coding DNA: TGTGCCTGGAGTGGTAGCGGTAATCAGCCCCAGCATTTT. This gives the protein CAWSGSGNQPQHF. The V call is TRBV30, the J call TRBJ1-5, with D unresolved. Trimming pared 1 base from V and 4 bases from J, leaving 8 bases between. This CDR3 is 13 amino acids long. Germline V lookup: CDR1 GTSNPN, CDR2 SVGIG (reference sequence).

The rearrangement links TRBV7-9 to TRBJ2-7; TRBD1 aligns across 7 bases. V lost 5 bases and J lost 0; bases outside the gene matches: 7. The CDR3 is 15 residues long. Germline loops: CDR1 SEHNR, CDR2 FQNEAQ (reference sequence). CDR3 loop: CASSNRDRPSYEQYF. The DNA for the CDR3 is TGTGCCAGCAGCAACAGGGACAGACCCTCCTACGAGCAGTACTTC.

The chain links TRBV5-4 to TRBJ2-7; TRBD2 aligns across 12 bases. Per germline, CDR1 SGHNT and CDR2 YYREEE (reference sequence). V lost 5 bases and J lost 0; bases outside the gene matches: 6. This CDR3 has 16 residues. The CDR3: CASRMTSGSLSYEQYF. CDR3 in DNA: TGTGCCAGCAGAATGACTAGCGGGAGCCTCTCCTACGAGCAGTACTTC.

The chain is built from TRBV9 and TRBJ2-3, with D perhaps TRBD1 (8 bases). The germline CDR1 and CDR2 sequences are SGDLS and YYNGEE. CDR3 length: 16 amino acids. Trimming stripped 4 bases from V and 6 bases from J, with 21 bases between. The CDR3: CASSLRQGRAGDTQYF. The CDR3 nucleotides are TGTGCCAGCAGCCTAAGACAGGGGAGGGCGGGGGATACGCAGTATTTT.

The chain joins TRBV21-1 to TRBJ1-5; the DNA was not compared with TRBD1, the D call given in the table. TRBV21-1 is designated a pseudogene. The CDR3 sequence is 17 residues long. CDR3 sequence (DNA): TGTGCCAGCAGCAACGGGTGTCCGACAGGGAGAGATCAGCCCCAGCATTTT. Protein sequence: CASSNGCPTGRDQPQHF.

The chain employs TRBV11-2 and TRBJ1-5; no clear D. The germline V and J ends were trimmed by 3 bases and 0 bases, with 3 bases remaining between them. The length of the CDR3 is 13 residues. The V gene's germline CDR1 is SGHAT and CDR2 FQNNGV. CDR3 in DNA: TGTGCCAGCAGCTTTGCTAGCAATCAGCCCCAGCATTTT. Amino acids: CASSFASNQPQHF.

This chain uses TRBV30 with TRBJ2-7; 7 bases match TRBD1. Trimming removed 3 bases from V and 5 bases from J; junction bases left unmatched: 4. This CDR3 has 12 amino acids. Germline lookup yields CDR1 GTSNPN and CDR2 SVGIG (reference sequence). The CDR3: CAWRTGLHEQYF. The CDR3 DNA follows: TGTGCCTGGAGGACAGGGCTCCACGAGCAGTACTTC.

The chain combines TRBV2 with TRBJ2-1; 11 bases are a match to TRBD2. Trimming cost V 2 bases and J 7 bases; bases outside gene matches: 1. The CDR3 is made up of 14 amino acids. The germline gives CDR1 SNHLY, CDR2 FYNNEI. The CDR3 loop is CASSELAGGNEQFF. The CDR3 bases are TGTGCCAGCAGTGAACTAGCGGGAGGAAATGAGCAGTTCTTC. The full variable domain, rest sourced from reference TRBV2 and TRBJ2-1, is EPEVTQTPSHQVTQMGQEVILRCVPISNHLYFYWYRQILGQKVEFLVSFYNNEISEKSEIFDDQFSVERPDGSNFTLKIRSTKLEDSAMYFCASSELAGGNEQFFGPGTRLTVL.

The chain joins TRBV19 to TRBJ1-1; TRBD1 is a possible D gene (6 bases). Deletions cut 5 bases from V and 1 base from J, with 14 bases between. The CDR3 length is 15 residues. CDR1 and CDR2 from the germline V gene are LNHDA and SQIVND (reference sequence). CDR3 nucleotides: TGTGCCAGTAGTTTGCGAGGACAGAAGAACACTGAAGCTTTCTTT. It is translated as CASSLRGQKNTEAFF.

The chain joins TRBV6-5 to TRBJ2-2, with D possibly TRBD1 on 5 matching bases. The CDR3 spans 14 residues. Germline lookup yields CDR1 MNHEY and CDR2 SVGAGI. V was clipped by 7 bases and J by 2 bases, with 11 bases between them. In nucleotides, the CDR3 is TGTGCCAGCATTGCAAGGGGCAACACCGGGGAGCTGTTTTTT. Translation: CASIARGNTGELFF.

This clone has only one observation. The chain carries TRBV19 and TRBJ2-2; 7 nucleotides line up with TRBD1. V trimming: 4 bases; J trimming: 5 bases; junction bases outside the gene matches: 7. The CDR3 extends over 15 amino acids. The V gene's germline CDR1 is LNHDA and CDR2 SQIVND (reference sequence). CDR3: CASSSRDSFTGELFF. CDR3 nucleotides: TGTGCCAGTAGTAGCCGGGACAGCTTTACCGGGGAGCTGTTTTTT.

The chain has TRBV15 and TRBJ2-7; D is possibly TRBD1 (5 bases). This CDR3 region has 13 residues. Germline V gene data show CDR1 as LNHNV and CDR2 as YYDKDF (reference sequence). Trimming took 8 bases from V and 1 from J, leaving 12 bases between them. Here the CDR3 DNA reads TGTGCCACCCGAGGTGGGGCATCCTACGAGCAGTACTTC. Protein product: CATRGGASYEQYF.

This chain uses TRBV27 with TRBJ2-5, with a possible D match to TRBD2 (5 bases). Germline CDR1 and CDR2: MNHEY and SMNVEV (reference sequence). V shed 2 bases and J shed 2 bases, with 12 bases lying between them. CDR3 size: 15 residues. The CDR3 loop reads CASSLRERYQETQYF. CDR3 bases: TGTGCCAGCAGTTTAAGGGAGCGGTATCAAGAGACCCAGTACTTC.

V is TRBV7-3 and J is TRBJ2-4, with D unclear. Trimming stripped 2 bases from V and 8 bases from J, with 7 bases between. The V gene's germline CDR1 is SGHTA and CDR2 FQGTGA. This CDR3 has 12 residues. The CDR3 protein is CASSLDGYIQYF. In DNA form, the CDR3 reads TGTGCCAGCAGCTTAGACGGGTACATTCAGTACTTC.

The chain combines TRBV27 with TRBJ2-3; 8 positions agree with TRBD2. Germline-derived CDR1 and CDR2 are MNHEY and SMNVEV (reference sequence). After removal of 6 bases from V and 8 bases from J, the junction contained 10 bases not matched to a gene. The CDR3 length is 14 residues. This CDR3 is CASRPGLGARTQYF. The CDR3 nucleotides are TGTGCCAGCAGGCCGGGACTAGGGGCACGTACGCAGTATTTT.

The rearrangement joins TRBV5-1 to TRBJ2-5; D might be TRBD2 (6 bases). The closer fit of TRBJ2-7 to the DNA end suggests the J call may be wrong. CDR3 length equals 14 residues. CDR1 SGHRS and CDR2 YFSETQ come from the germline V gene. The CDR3 region has the DNA TGCGCCAGCAGGTCGCGCGGGGAGTCATACGAGCAGTACTTC. Encoded protein: CASRSRGESYEQYF.

This chain connects TRBV2 to TRBJ1-1; 9 nucleotides align to TRBD1. The ends lost 8 bases at V and 4 bases at J; junction bases unmatched: 8. CDR3 length: 14 amino acids. CDR1 and CDR2 from the germline V gene are SNHLY and FYNNEI. CDR3 DNA: TGTGCCAGCGACGGACAGGGGTTTGGCACTGAAGCTTTCTTT. Translated: CASDGQGFGTEAFF.

To note about this clone: Distinct nucleotide sequences in the sample also encode this CDR3. The chain has TRBV28 and TRBJ1-5; TRBD1 is a possible D gene (5 bases). The V and J ends lost 2 bases and 4 bases respectively, with 9 bases between them. This CDR3 is built from 14 residues. Per germline, CDR1 MDHEN and CDR2 SYDVKM. The CDR3 reads CASSLIRGNQPQHF. As DNA, the CDR3 is TGTGCCAGCAGTTTAATTAGGGGAAATCAGCCCCAGCATTTT.

This clone was observed a single time. The chain is built from TRBV5-6 and TRBJ2-5; perhaps TRBD2 as D (5 bases). This CDR3 has 15 amino acids. Trimming removed 5 bases from V and 4 bases from J, with 18 bases in between. Germline CDR1 and CDR2: SGHDT and YYEEEE. CDR3 DNA sequence: TGTGCCAGCAGGACTGGGATGGGTCGGGGAGAGACCCAGTACTTC. It encodes CASRTGMGRGETQYF.

V usage is TRBV28 and J usage is TRBJ2-3, with TRBD2 matching over 9 bases. V was clipped by 2 bases and J by 9 bases; unmatched bases: 9. CDR3 size: 15 residues. Looked up from germline, CDR1 is MDHEN and CDR2 is SYDVKM. CDR3 loop: CASSLMLAGVQTQYF. CDR3 bases: TGTGCCAGCAGTTTAATGTTAGCGGGAGTCCAGACGCAGTATTTT.